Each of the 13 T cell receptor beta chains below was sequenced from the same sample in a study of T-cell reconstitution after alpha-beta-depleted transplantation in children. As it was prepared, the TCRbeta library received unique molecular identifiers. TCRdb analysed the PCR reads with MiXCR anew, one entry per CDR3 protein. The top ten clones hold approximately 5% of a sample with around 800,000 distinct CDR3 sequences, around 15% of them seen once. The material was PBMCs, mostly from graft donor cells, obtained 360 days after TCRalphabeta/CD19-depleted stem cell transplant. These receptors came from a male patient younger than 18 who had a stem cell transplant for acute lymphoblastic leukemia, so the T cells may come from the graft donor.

CDR3 region: CASSPLDSLINEKLFF. The CDR3 nucleotides are TGTGCCAGCAGCCCTCTAGACAGCTTGATAAATGAAAAACTGTTTTTT. V usage is TRBV7-9 and J usage is TRBJ1-4; TRBD1 might be the D (5 bases). Trimming left V 5 bases short and J 5 bases short, with 18 bases between. Germline CDR1 SEHNR, CDR2 FQNEAQ (reference sequence). The CDR3 is made up of 16 amino acids.

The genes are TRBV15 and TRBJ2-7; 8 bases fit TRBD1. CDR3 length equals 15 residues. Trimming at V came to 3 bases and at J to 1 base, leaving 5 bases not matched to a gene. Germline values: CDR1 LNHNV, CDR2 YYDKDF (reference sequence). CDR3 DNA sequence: TGTGCCACCAGCAGCGCAGGACAGGGTTCCTACGAGCAGTACTTC. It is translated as CATSSAGQGSYEQYF.

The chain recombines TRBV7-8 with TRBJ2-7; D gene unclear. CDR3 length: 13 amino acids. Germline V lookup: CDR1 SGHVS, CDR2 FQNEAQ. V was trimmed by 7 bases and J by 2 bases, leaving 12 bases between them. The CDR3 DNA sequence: TGTGCCAGCACCTCCATGGCTACCTACGAGCAGTACTTC. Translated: CASTSMATYEQYF.

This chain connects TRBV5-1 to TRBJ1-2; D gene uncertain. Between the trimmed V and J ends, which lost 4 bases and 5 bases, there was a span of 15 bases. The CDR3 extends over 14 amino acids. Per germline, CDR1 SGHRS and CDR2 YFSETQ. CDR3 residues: CASSTDPLGYGYTF. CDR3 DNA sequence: TGCGCCAGCAGCACGGATCCGTTGGGTTATGGCTACACCTTC. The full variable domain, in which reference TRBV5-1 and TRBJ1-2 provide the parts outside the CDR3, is KAGVTQTPRYLIKTRGQQVTLSCSPISGHRSVSWYQQTPGQGLQFLFEYFSETQRNKGNFPGRFSGRQFSNSRSEMNVSTLELGDSALYLCASSTDPLGYGYTFGSGTRLTVV.

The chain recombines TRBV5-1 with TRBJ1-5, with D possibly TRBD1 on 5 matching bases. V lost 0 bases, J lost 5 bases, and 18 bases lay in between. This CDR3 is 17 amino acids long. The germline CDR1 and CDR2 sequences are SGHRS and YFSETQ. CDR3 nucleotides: TGCGCCAGCAGCTTGGGTTCTTGGGCAGGGTTGCATCAGCCCCAGCATTTT. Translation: CASSLGSWAGLHQPQHF.

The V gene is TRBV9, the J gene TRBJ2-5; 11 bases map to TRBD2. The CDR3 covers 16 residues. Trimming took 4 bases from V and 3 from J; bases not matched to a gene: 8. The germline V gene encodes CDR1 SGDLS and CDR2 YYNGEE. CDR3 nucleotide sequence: TGTGCCAGCAGCCTCCCGGGACTAGCGGCCGAAGAGACCCAGTACTTC. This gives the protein CASSLPGLAAEETQYF.

The CDR3 here is CASSPRRVNSNQPQHF. As DNA, the CDR3 is TGTGCCAGCTCACCTCGGAGAGTGAATAGCAATCAGCCCCAGCATTTT. The rearrangement joins TRBV18 to TRBJ1-5; no firm D call. The CDR3 is made up of 16 amino acids. Trimming took 3 bases from V and 0 from J, leaving 12 bases between them. Germline V gene sequence: CDR1 KGHSH, CDR2 LQKENI.

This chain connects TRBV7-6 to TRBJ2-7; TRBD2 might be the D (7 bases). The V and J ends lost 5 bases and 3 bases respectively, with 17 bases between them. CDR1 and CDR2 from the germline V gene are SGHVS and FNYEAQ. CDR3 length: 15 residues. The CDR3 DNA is TGTGCCAGCAGCCCCATTAACAGGGAGGGCTACGAGCAGTACTTC. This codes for CASSPINREGYEQYF. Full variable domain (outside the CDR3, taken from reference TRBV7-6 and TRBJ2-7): GAGVSQSPRYKVTKRGQDVALRCDPISGHVSLYWYRQALGQGPEFLTYFNYEAQQDKSGLPNDRFSAERPEGSISTLTIQRTEQRDSAMYRCASSPINREGYEQYFGPGTRLTVT.

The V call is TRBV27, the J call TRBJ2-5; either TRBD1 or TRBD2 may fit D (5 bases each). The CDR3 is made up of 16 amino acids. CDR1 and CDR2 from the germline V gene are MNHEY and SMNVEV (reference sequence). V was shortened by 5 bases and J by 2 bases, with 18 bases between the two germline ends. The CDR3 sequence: CASSPLTQGAQETQYF. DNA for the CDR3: TGTGCCAGCAGTCCTCTCACCCAGGGAGCACAAGAGACCCAGTACTTC.

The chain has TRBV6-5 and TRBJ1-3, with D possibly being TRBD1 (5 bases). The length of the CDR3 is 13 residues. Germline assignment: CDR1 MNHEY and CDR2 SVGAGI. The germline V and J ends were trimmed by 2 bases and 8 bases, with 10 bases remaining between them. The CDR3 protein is CASSYGAGDTIYF. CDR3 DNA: TGTGCCAGCAGTTACGGGGCCGGGGACACCATATATTTT.

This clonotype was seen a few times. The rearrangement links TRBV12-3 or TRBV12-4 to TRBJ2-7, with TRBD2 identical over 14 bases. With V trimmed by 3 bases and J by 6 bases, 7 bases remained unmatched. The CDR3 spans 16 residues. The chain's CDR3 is CASSFRTSGRSSEQYF. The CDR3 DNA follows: TGTGCCAGCAGTTTCCGGACTAGCGGGAGGTCGTCCGAGCAGTACTTC.

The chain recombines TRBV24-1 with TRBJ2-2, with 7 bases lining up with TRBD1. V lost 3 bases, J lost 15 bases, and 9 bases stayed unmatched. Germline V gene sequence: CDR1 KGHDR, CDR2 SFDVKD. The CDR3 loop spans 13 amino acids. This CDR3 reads CATSDPPGQLLFF. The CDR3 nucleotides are TGTGCCACCAGTGATCCCCCGGGACAGCTGTTGTTTTTT.

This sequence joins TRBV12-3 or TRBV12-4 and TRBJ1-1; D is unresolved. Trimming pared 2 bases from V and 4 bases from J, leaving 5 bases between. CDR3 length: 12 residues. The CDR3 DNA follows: TGTGCCAGCAGTTTACCCCCCACTGAAGCTTTCTTT. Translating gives CASSLPPTEAFF.